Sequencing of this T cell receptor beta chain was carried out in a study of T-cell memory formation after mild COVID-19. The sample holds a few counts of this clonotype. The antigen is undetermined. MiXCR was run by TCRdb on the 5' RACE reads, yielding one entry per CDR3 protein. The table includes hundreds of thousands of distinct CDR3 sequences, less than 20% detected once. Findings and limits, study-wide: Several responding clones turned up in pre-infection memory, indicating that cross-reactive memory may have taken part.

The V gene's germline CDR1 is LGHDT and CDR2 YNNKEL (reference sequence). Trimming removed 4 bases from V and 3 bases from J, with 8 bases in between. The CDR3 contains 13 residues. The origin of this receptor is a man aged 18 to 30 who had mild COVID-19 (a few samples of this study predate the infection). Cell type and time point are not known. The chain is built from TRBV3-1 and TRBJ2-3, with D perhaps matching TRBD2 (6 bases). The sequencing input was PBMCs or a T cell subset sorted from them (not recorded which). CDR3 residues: CASSPRGTDTQYF. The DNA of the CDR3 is TGTGCCAGCAGCCCCCGGGGGACAGATACGCAGTATTTT.